These 21 T cell receptor beta chains originate from one sample sequenced in a study of blood T cell repertoires in COVID-19. The protocol was immunoSEQ multiplex PCR, while the TCRdb copy is restricted to in-frame clones and leaves out a portion. The sample lists about 140,000 clones, around 84% seen once, with less than 9% in the top ten. Sequencing was performed on peripheral blood. The receptor set was obtained from a man younger than 40 with COVID-19, enrolled during active disease.

The rearrangement links TRBV7-2 to TRBJ2-5, with 10 bases aligning to TRBD2. Looked up from germline, CDR1 is SGHTA and CDR2 is FQGNSA. Trimming at V came to 7 bases and at J to 2 bases, leaving 4 bases not matched to a gene. This CDR3 spans 14 amino acids. This CDR3 reads CASTQTSGQETQYF. CDR3 sequence (DNA): TGTGCCAGCACCCAGACTAGCGGGCAAGAGACCCAGTACTTC.

The chain carries TRBV30 and TRBJ1-3; D not resolved. Germline values: CDR1 GTSNPN, CDR2 SVGIG (reference sequence). This CDR3 comprises 11 residues. V was trimmed by 5 bases and J by 2 bases, leaving 4 bases between them. DNA of the CDR3: TGTGCCTGGTTTACTGGAAACACCATATATTTT. It specifies CAWFTGNTIYF.

The V and J genes are TRBV6-1 and TRBJ2-1, with 11 nucleotides matching TRBD2. Germline CDR1 reads MNHNS; CDR2 reads SASEGT. The V segment lost 1 base and the J segment 9 bases; nucleotides outside the gene matches: 5. The CDR3 is made up of 15 amino acids. In DNA, the CDR3 is TGTGCCAGCAGTGAAGGTAGCGGGAGGGCCACTGAGCAGTTCTTC. It codes for CASSEGSGRATEQFF.

This chain connects TRBV19 to TRBJ2-3; 7 bases are a match to TRBD1. The CDR3 loop spans 15 amino acids. Germline V CDR1 and CDR2: LNHDA, SQIVND (reference sequence). The trim removed 0 bases at V and 4 bases at J, leaving 4 bases unmatched. The CDR3 nucleotides read TGTGCCAGTAGTATAGATGCAGGGGGAGCAGATACGCAGTATTTT. It is translated as CASSIDAGGADTQYF.

This clone has more than one count but fewer than ten. CDR3: CAWATGDNQPQHF. The CDR3 DNA reads TGTGCCTGGGCTACCGGGGACAATCAGCCCCAGCATTTT. V and J are TRBV30 and TRBJ1-5; D gene ambiguous. Germline-derived CDR1 and CDR2 are GTSNPN and SVGIG (reference sequence). The CDR3 sequence is 13 residues long. V lost 5 bases, J lost 3 bases, and 11 bases lay in between.

The V call is TRBV12-3 or TRBV12-4, the J call TRBJ1-1, with D perhaps matching TRBD1 (6 bases). Trimming took off 3 bases at V and 6 bases at J, with 11 bases between the two ends. This CDR3 is built from 13 residues. The CDR3, as DNA: TGTGCCAGCAGTTTGGGGAGGGGGGCTGAAGCTTTCTTT. As protein: CASSLGRGAEAFF.

The chain is built from TRBV5-5 and TRBJ2-7; 9 bases are a match to TRBD1. Trimming at V came to 2 bases and at J to 8 bases, leaving 20 bases not matched to a gene. This CDR3 region has 18 residues. CDR1 SGHKS and CDR2 YYEKEE come from the germline V gene (reference sequence). CDR3 DNA: TGTGCCAGCAGCTTATTGGGGTCGTTTGGGGACAGGGACGAGAAGCAGTACTTC. Its protein is CASSLLGSFGDRDEKQYF.

This chain links TRBV7-2 with TRBJ1-1, with 9 positions matching TRBD1. The CDR3 runs 16 residues. The germline V gene encodes CDR1 SGHTA and CDR2 FQGNSA. Germline trimming cut 5 bases from V and 1 base from J; bases unmatched to any gene: 8. CDR3 DNA: TGTGCCAGCAGCCCGGGACAGGGATTGGGGAACACTGAAGCTTTCTTT. Amino acids: CASSPGQGLGNTEAFF. The entire variable domain, with the rest obtained from reference TRBV7-2 and TRBJ1-1, is as follows: GAGVSQSPSNKVTEKGKDVELRCDPISGHTALYWYRQSLGQGLEFLIYFQGNSAPDKSGLPSDRFSAERTGGSVSTLTIQRTQQEDSAVYLCASSPGQGLGNTEAFFGQGTRLTVV.

This clone occurred once. The chain links TRBV5-4 to TRBJ1-2; 7 bases line up with TRBD1. V lost 0 bases to trimming and J lost 13 bases; unmatched junction nucleotides: 9. The CDR3 runs to 13 residues. Germline loops: CDR1 SGHNT, CDR2 YYREEE (reference sequence). The CDR3 nucleotides are TGTGCCAGCAGCTTGGCCCCCACAGGGGATTGCACCTTC. Protein: CASSLAPTGDCTF. Full variable domain (rest looked up from reference TRBV5-4 and TRBJ1-2): ETGVTQSPTHLIKTRGQQVTLRCSSQSGHNTVSWYQQALGQGPQFIFQYYREEENGRGNFPPRFSGLQFPNYSSELNVNALELDDSALYLCASSLAPTGDCTFGSGTRLTVV.

This sequence joins TRBV13 and TRBJ2-7, with no clear D. CDR3 length: 13 amino acids. The germline V and J ends were trimmed by 5 bases and 3 bases, with 11 bases remaining between them. Germline loops: CDR1 PRHDT, CDR2 FYEKMQ (reference sequence). CDR3: CASSRGDNYEQYF. DNA of the CDR3: TGTGCCAGCAGCCGCGGTGATAACTACGAGCAGTACTTC.

J is TRBJ1-1 and V is TRBV28; D unclear. This CDR3 spans 13 amino acids. V shed 7 bases and J shed 2 bases, with 11 bases lying between them. Germline values: CDR1 MDHEN, CDR2 SYDVKM. Here the CDR3 reads CASMGPGNTEAFF. CDR3 coding DNA: TGTGCCAGCATGGGTCCGGGAAACACTGAAGCTTTCTTT.

The V and J genes are TRBV11-3 and TRBJ2-6; tentative D call: TRBD1 (6 bases). This CDR3 spans 15 amino acids. Germline CDR1 reads SGHNT; CDR2 reads YENEEA. Trimming removed 3 bases from V and 4 bases from J, with 10 bases in between. CDR3 loop: CASSFGGRGANVLTF. CDR3 nucleotides: TGTGCCAGCAGCTTTGGGGGCAGGGGGGCCAACGTCCTGACTTTC. Drawing the rest from reference TRBV11-3 and TRBJ2-6, the complete variable domain is EAGVVQSPRYKIIEKKQPVAFWCNPISGHNTLYWYLQNLGQGPELLIRYENEEAVDDSQLPKDRFSAERLKGVDSTLKIQPAELGDSAVYLCASSFGGRGANVLTFGAGSRLTVL.

The chain links TRBV6-6 to TRBJ2-7; tentative D call: TRBD1 (6 bases). The CDR3 runs 12 residues. Germline loops: CDR1 MNHNY, CDR2 SVGAGI (reference sequence). Trimming removed 2 bases at V and 6 bases at J, with 8 bases between. The CDR3 coding sequence is TGTGCCAGCAGTTACGACAGGACCGAGCAGTACTTC. Its protein product is CASSYDRTEQYF.

The chain is built from TRBV6-5 and TRBJ2-1, with TRBD1 matching over 8 bases. The CDR3 has 14 residues. V lost 7 bases to trimming and J lost 9 bases; unmatched junction nucleotides: 11. The V gene's germline CDR1 is MNHEY and CDR2 SVGAGI. The chain's CDR3 is CASMGTGLPSEQFF. DNA for the CDR3: TGTGCCAGCATGGGGACAGGTTTACCCAGTGAGCAGTTCTTC.

This chain links TRBV4-2 with TRBJ2-1; tentatively, D is TRBD2 (5 bases). The CDR3 totals 16 residues. The ends were cut back, 0 bases at V and 1 base at J, with 10 bases in the middle. CDR1 is LGHNA, CDR2 YNFKEQ, per germline. CDR3 DNA sequence: TGTGCCAGCAGCCAAGAGAGGGATTGGTCCTACAATGAGCAGTTCTTC. It specifies CASSQERDWSYNEQFF.

The chain has TRBV2 and TRBJ1-1; no reliable D call. Trimming took off 8 bases at V and 1 base at J, with 8 bases between the two ends. Germline CDR1 reads SNHLY; CDR2 reads FYNNEI. The CDR3 runs 12 residues. CDR3 sequence reads: CASSRENTEAFF. The CDR3 coding sequence is TGTGCCAGCTCCCGAGAGAACACTGAAGCTTTCTTT.

This chain joins TRBV11-3 and TRBJ1-1, with a weak D call TRBD1 (5 bases). This CDR3 has 13 residues. Germline lookup yields CDR1 SGHNT and CDR2 YENEEA. The V gene lost 5 bases and the J gene lost 1 base, with 8 bases spanning the gap. The CDR3 nucleotides are TGTGCCAGCAGCCCGACAGCGAACACTGAAGCTTTCTTT. Translating it yields CASSPTANTEAFF.

This chain connects TRBV12-3 or TRBV12-4 to TRBJ2-7; possibly TRBD2 for D (5 bases). Trimming cost V 2 bases and J 4 bases, with 9 bases left between them. This CDR3 is built from 13 residues. The CDR3 region has the DNA TGTGCCAGCAGTTTACGGCCGGGATACGAGCAGTACTTC. This translates into CASSLRPGYEQYF.

This clone was seen at least ten times. The V call is TRBV6-2 or TRBV6-3, the J call TRBJ2-3; 8 bases match TRBD2. Germline CDR1 reads MNHEY; CDR2 reads SVGEGT. V shed 6 bases, J shed 4 bases, and the junction held 6 bases outside the gene matches. The length of the CDR3 is 14 residues. The CDR3 sequence: CASSSGLAADTQYF. The CDR3 DNA sequence: TGTGCCAGCAGCTCCGGACTAGCTGCAGATACGCAGTATTTT.

The chain uses TRBV24-1 and TRBJ2-7, with 10 bases matching TRBD1. The V gene end was trimmed by 2 bases and the J gene end by 10 bases; junction bases not matched to a gene: 7. Germline CDR1 is KGHDR and CDR2 is SFDVKD. The CDR3 consists of 14 residues. Written as DNA, the CDR3 is TGTGCCACCAGTGATTGGGACAGGGGACGGGGTCAGTACTTC. Protein: CATSDWDRGRGQYF.

V gene TRBV29-1 combines with J gene TRBJ2-3; 8 bases are shared with TRBD2. Germline V gives CDR1 SQVTM, CDR2 ANQGSEA. The CDR3 loop spans 12 amino acids. Trimming at V came to 7 bases and at J to 5 bases, leaving 5 bases not matched to a gene. CDR3 amino acids: CSGAGEEDTQYF. For the CDR3, the DNA is TGCAGCGGAGCGGGAGAGGAAGATACGCAGTATTTT.